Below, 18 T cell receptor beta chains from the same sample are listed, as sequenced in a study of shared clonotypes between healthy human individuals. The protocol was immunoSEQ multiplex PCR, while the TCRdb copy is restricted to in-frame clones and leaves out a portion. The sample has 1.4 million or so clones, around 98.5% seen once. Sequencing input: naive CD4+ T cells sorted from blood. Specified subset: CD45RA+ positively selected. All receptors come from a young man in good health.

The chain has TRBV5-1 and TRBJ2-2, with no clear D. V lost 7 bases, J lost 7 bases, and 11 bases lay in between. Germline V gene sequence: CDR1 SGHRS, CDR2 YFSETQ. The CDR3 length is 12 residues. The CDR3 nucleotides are TGCGCCAGCGGGGAAACCGACGGGGAGCTGTTTTTT. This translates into CASGETDGELFF.

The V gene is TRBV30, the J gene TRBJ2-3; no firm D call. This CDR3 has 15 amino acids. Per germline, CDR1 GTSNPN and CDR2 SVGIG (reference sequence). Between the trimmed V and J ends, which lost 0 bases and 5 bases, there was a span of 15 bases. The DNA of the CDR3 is TGTGCCTGGAGTGTCGGAGTAGCTTTCGGAGATACGCAGTATTTT. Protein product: CAWSVGVAFGDTQYF.

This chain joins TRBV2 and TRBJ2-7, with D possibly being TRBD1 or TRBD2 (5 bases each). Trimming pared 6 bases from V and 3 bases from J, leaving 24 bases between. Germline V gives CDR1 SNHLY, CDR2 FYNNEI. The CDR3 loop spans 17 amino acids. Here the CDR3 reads CASRFSGTPDTLYEQYF. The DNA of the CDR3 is TGTGCCAGCAGGTTTTCCGGGACGCCGGACACCCTCTACGAGCAGTACTTC.

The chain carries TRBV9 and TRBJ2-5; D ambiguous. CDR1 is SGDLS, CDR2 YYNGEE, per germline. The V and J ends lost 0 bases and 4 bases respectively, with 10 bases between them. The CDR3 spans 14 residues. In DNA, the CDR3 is TGTGCCAGCAGCGTAGCTCCACTTGGAGAGACCCAGTACTTC. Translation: CASSVAPLGETQYF.

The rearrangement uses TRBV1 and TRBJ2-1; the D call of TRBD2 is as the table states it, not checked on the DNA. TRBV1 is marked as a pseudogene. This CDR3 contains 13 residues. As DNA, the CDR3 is TGCACCAGCGCAGGCGGGAGACACAATGAGCAGTTCTTC. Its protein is CTSAGGRHNEQFF.

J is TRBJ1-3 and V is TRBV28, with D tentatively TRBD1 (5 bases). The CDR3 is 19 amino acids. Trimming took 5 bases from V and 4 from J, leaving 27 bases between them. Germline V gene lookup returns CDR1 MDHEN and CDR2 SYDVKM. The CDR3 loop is CASSAVDSFSPVSGNTIYF. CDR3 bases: TGTGCCAGCAGTGCGGTCGACAGCTTCAGTCCCGTGTCGGGAAACACCATATATTTT.

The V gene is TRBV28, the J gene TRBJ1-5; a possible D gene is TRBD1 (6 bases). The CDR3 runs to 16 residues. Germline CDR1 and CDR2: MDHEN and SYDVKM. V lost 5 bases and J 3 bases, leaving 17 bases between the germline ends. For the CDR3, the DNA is TGTGCCAGCAGTGGGTTCGGGGGGCTCAACAATCAGCCCCAGCATTTT. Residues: CASSGFGGLNNQPQHF.

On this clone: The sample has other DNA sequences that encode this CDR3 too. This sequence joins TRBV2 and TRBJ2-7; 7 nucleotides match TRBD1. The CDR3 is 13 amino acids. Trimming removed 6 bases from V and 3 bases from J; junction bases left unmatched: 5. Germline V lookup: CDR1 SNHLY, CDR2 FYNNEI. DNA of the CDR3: TGTGCCAGCAGAGCGACAGGGAGCTACGAGCAGTACTTC. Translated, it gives CASRATGSYEQYF.

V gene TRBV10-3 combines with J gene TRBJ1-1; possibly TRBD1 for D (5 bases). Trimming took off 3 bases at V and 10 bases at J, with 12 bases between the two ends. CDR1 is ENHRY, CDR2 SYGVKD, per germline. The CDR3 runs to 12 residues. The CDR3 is CAISELGVAAFF. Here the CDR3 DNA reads TGTGCCATCAGTGAATTGGGGGTTGCAGCTTTCTTT.

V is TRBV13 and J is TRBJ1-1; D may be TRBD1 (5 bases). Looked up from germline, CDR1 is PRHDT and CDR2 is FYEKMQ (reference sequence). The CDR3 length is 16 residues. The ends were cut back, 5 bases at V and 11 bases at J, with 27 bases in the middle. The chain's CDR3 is CASSVRRVTLSEGAFF. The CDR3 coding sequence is TGTGCCAGCAGCGTTAGACGGGTGACCTTAAGCGAGGGGGCTTTCTTT. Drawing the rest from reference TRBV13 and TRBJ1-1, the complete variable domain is AAGVIQSPRHLIKEKRETATLKCYPIPRHDTVYWYQQGPGQDPQFLISFYEKMQSDKGSIPDRFSAQQFSDYHSELNMSSLELGDSALYFCASSVRRVTLSEGAFFGQGTRLTVV.

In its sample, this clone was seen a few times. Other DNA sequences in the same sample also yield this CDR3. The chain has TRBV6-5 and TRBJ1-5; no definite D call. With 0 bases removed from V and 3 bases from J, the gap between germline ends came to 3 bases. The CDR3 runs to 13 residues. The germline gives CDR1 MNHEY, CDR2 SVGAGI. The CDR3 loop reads CASSYSPNQPQHF. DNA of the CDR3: TGTGCCAGCAGTTACTCGCCCAATCAGCCCCAGCATTTT.

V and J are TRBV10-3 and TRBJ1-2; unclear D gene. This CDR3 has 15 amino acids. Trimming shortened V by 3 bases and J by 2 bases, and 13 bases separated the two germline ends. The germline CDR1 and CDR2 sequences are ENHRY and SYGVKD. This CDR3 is CAISDTAQKNYGYTF. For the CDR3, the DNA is TGTGCCATCAGTGATACAGCCCAGAAGAACTATGGCTACACCTTC.

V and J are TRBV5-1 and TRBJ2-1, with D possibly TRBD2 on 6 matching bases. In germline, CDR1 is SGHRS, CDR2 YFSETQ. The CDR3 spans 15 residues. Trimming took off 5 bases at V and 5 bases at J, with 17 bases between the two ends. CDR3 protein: CASRTTAGLHNEQFF. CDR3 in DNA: TGCGCCAGCAGAACGACGGCGGGGCTCCACAATGAGCAGTTCTTC.

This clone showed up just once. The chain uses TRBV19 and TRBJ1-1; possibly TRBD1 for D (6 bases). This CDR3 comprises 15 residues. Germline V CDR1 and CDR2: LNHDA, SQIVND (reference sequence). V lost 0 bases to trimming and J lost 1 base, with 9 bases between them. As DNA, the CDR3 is TGTGCCAGTAGTATAGACAGGGGAAAGAACACTGAAGCTTTCTTT. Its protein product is CASSIDRGKNTEAFF.

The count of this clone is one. The CDR3 nucleotides are TGTGCCAGCAGCTTAAATGTCGTGGTCGGGGCGCGGAAAAACATTCAGTACTTC. Its protein is CASSLNVVVGARKNIQYF. This chain uses TRBV7-2 with TRBJ2-4; D assignment may be TRBD1 or TRBD2 (5 bases each). The ends were cut back, 2 bases at V and 4 bases at J, with 21 bases in the middle. The germline V gene has CDR1 SGHTA and CDR2 FQGNSA. The CDR3 runs to 18 residues.

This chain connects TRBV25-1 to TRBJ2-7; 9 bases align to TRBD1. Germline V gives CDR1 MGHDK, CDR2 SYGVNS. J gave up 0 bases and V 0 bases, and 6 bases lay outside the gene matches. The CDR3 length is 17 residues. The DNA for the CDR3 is TGTGCCAGCAGTGAATATGGGTGGACAGGGGACTCCTACGAGCAGTACTTC. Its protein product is CASSEYGWTGDSYEQYF.

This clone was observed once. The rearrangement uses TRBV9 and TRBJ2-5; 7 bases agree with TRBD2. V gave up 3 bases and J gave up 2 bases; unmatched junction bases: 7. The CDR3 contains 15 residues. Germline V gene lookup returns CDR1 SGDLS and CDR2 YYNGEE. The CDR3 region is CASSGLGGKQETQYF. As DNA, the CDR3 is TGTGCCAGCAGCGGGCTCGGGGGGAAACAAGAGACCCAGTACTTC.

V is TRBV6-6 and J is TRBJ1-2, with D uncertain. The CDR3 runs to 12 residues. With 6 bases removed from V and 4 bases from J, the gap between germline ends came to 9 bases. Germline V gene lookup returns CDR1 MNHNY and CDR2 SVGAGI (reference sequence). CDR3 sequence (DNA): TGTGCCAGCAGCCAGGACGGCTATGGCTACACCTTC. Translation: CASSQDGYGYTF.